This T cell receptor (beta chain) was profiled in a study of T cells in Graves' hyperthyroidism and ophthalmopathy. Study-level results: In simple terms, a model built on 13 V-J features told ophthalmopathy apart from stable hyperthyroidism.

The germline CDR1 and CDR2 sequences are PRHDT and FYEKMQ (reference sequence). The CDR3 runs to 15 residues. Trimming shortened V by 0 bases and J by 4 bases, and 12 bases separated the two germline ends. This clonotype turned up a few times. The antigen remains undetermined. TCR beta CDR3 region amplification was performed from RNA transcripts. Researchers ran a first-round RT-PCR on the TCR CDR3 using the HTBI primer set. TCRdb reprocessed the multiplex PCR reads with MiXCR, giving one entry per CDR3 protein. The sample consists of around 600,000 distinct CDR3 sequences, 12% to 15% of them appearing once. Exclusion criteria comprised uncontrolled infection, other autoimmune disease, pregnancy or lactation.

This chain uses TRBV13 with TRBJ2-5; tentative D call: TRBD1 (5 bases). The sequencing sample was made of blood. The clonotype was recovered from a woman under 30 with Graves' ophthalmopathy. The CDR3 spells CASSLGQGGAETQYF. The CDR3, as DNA: TGTGCCAGCAGCTTAGGGCAGGGTGGGGCAGAGACCCAGTACTTC.